This T cell receptor (beta chain) was recovered during a study of spatial heterogeneity in lung cancer. Study information: Each distinct TCR and UMI combination averaged more than ten appearances in raw reads.

Germline V CDR1 and CDR2: GTSNPN, SVGIG (reference sequence). The CDR3 runs to 15 residues. V was pared by 0 bases and J by 2 bases, with 13 bases between. Relative to its sample, this clonotype is large. Being off target in a library aimed at alpha chains, this beta chain has a size of little meaning. TCRdb reprocessed the 5' RACE reads via MiXCR and lists one record per CDR3 protein. The repertoire holds 7,000 or so distinct CDR3 sequences, with roughly 5.7% as singletons. Sample time point: sample taken at primary tumor resection. Researchers sequenced whole RNA taken from tumor, nontumor lung or frozen PBMC without sorting.

The chain uses TRBV30 and TRBJ1-1; no reliable D call. The receptor was derived from a female donor with early-stage non-small cell lung cancer. The sample was normal lung tissue next to the tumor, taken at surgery. For the CDR3, the DNA is TGTGCCTGGAGTGTAAGTTCGTGGGGAAACACTGAAGCTTTCTTT. Its protein is CAWSVSSWGNTEAFF. Supplemented by reference TRBV30 and TRBJ1-1, the full variable domain reads SQTIHQWPATLVQPVGSPLSLECTVEGTSNPNLYWYRQAAGRGLQLLFYSVGIGQISSEVPQNLSASRPQDRQFILSSKKLLLSDSGFYLCAWSVSSWGNTEAFFGQGTRLTVV.